Below are 30 T cell receptor beta chains sequenced from a single sample in a study of cytomegalovirus exposure and HLA in healthy donors. With 60 Vbeta and 13 Jbeta primers, the PCR was carried out. Profiled with immunoSEQ multiplex PCR; TCRdb holds only in-frame clones, not every one. The data hold tens of thousands of clones, with about 65% observed a single time. The specimen sequenced was PBMCs. The receptor set was obtained from a man between 50 and 59 years old in good health and CMV-seropositive.

This clone appeared a few times. The chain joins TRBV14 to TRBJ2-7, with TRBD2 matching over 13 bases. There are 17 residues in the CDR3. The germline V gene has CDR1 SGHDN and CDR2 FVKESK. V was pared by 10 bases and J by 0 bases, with 12 bases of the junction left unmatched. The CDR3 DNA is TGTGCCAACAGGGGACTAGCGGGAAACCCAAGCTCCTACGAGCAGTACTTC. Translated, it gives CANRGLAGNPSSYEQYF. Full variable domain (missing parts from reference TRBV14 and TRBJ2-7): EAGVTQFPSHSVIEKGQTVTLRCDPISGHDNLYWYRRVMGKEIKFLLHFVKESKQDESGMPNNRFLAERTGGTYSTLKVQPAELEDSGVYFCANRGLAGNPSSYEQYFGPGTRLTVT.

The rearrangement links TRBV29-1 to TRBJ1-1, with D perhaps matching TRBD1 (6 bases). Trimming pared 1 base from V and 4 bases from J, leaving 13 bases between. Per the germline V gene, CDR1 is SQVTM and CDR2 is ANQGSEA. The CDR3 has 14 residues. CDR3 nucleotides: TGCAGCGTTGAAGGCCACAGGGAAATCACTGAAGCTTTCTTT. This codes for CSVEGHREITEAFF.

J is TRBJ1-1 and V is TRBV19, with a possible D match to TRBD1 (6 bases). Trimming left V 3 bases short and J 0 bases short, with 8 bases between. The V gene's germline CDR1 is LNHDA and CDR2 SQIVND (reference sequence). CDR3 length: 14 amino acids. CDR3 DNA: TGTGCCAGTAGTATGACAGGAGTGAACACTGAAGCTTTCTTT. It is translated as CASSMTGVNTEAFF.

The rearrangement uses TRBV5-1 and TRBJ1-1; 8 bases align to TRBD1. The CDR3 sequence is 15 residues long. Germline loops: CDR1 SGHRS, CDR2 YFSETQ. Unmatched junction bases numbered 13, after V lost 4 bases and J lost 8 bases. CDR3 DNA sequence: TGCGCCAGCAGCCTCGGACAGGGAGGCGCCGCAGAAGCTTTCTTT. Translation gives CASSLGQGGAAEAFF. The whole variable domain, remainder taken from reference TRBV5-1 and TRBJ1-1, is KAGVTQTPRYLIKTRGQQVTLSCSPISGHRSVSWYQQTPGQGLQFLFEYFSETQRNKGNFPGRFSGRQFSNSRSEMNVSTLELGDSALYLCASSLGQGGAAEAFFGQGTRLTVV.

This rearrangement joins TRBV6-4 to TRBJ2-3; TRBD1 is a possible D gene (6 bases). The V end lost 4 bases, the J end lost 1 base, and 12 bases lay between the germline ends. The CDR3 spans 15 residues. Germline lookup yields CDR1 MRHNA and CDR2 SNTAGT. This chain's CDR3 is CASSAGDGGTDTQYF. In DNA, the CDR3 is TGTGCCAGCAGTGCAGGGGACGGGGGCACAGATACGCAGTATTTT.

The rearrangement uses TRBV5-6 and TRBJ1-1; D possibly corresponds to TRBD1 (6 bases). V shed 0 bases and J shed 3 bases, with 12 bases lying between them. Germline V CDR1 and CDR2: SGHDT, YYEEEE. The CDR3 contains 15 residues. The CDR3, as DNA: TGTGCCAGCAGCTTGGCCGGGCAGGGGTACACTGAAGCTTTCTTT. Its protein is CASSLAGQGYTEAFF.

The chain is built from TRBV5-4 and TRBJ2-3, with D possibly being TRBD2 (5 bases). CDR3 size: 13 residues. Germline V gene sequence: CDR1 SGHNT, CDR2 YYREEE (reference sequence). Trimming stripped 1 base from V and 2 bases from J, with 5 bases between. CDR3 in DNA: TGTGCCAGCAGCTTGCGGGACACAGATACGCAGTATTTT. It translates to CASSLRDTDTQYF.

The V call is TRBV2, the J call TRBJ2-1, with TRBD2 matching 12 bases. From germline, CDR1 is SNHLY and CDR2 FYNNEI. The CDR3 has 15 residues. V shed 4 bases, J shed 8 bases, and the junction held 6 bases outside the gene matches. CDR3 loop: CASSGASGRGDEQFF. Here the CDR3 DNA reads TGTGCCAGCAGTGGGGCTAGCGGGAGGGGCGATGAGCAGTTCTTC.

The V and J genes are TRBV4-1 and TRBJ1-1; 10 nucleotides match TRBD1. The V gene end was trimmed by 1 base and the J gene end by 3 bases; junction bases not matched to a gene: 5. Germline V CDR1 and CDR2: MGHRA, YSYEKL. This CDR3 has 16 amino acids. The CDR3 sequence: CASSQGPGQGDTEAFF. In DNA, the CDR3 is TGCGCCAGCAGCCAAGGGCCCGGACAGGGGGACACTGAAGCTTTCTTT.

The table lists this clone with a few counts. The V and J genes are TRBV20-1 and TRBJ2-5; D is undetermined. From germline, CDR1 is DFQATT and CDR2 SNEGSKA (reference sequence). This CDR3 has 11 residues. V shed 2 bases and J shed 2 bases, with 3 bases lying between them. CDR3 sequence (DNA): TGCAGTGCTAGACGGCAAGAGACCCAGTACTTC. Translated, it gives CSARRQETQYF.

The V call is TRBV27, the J call TRBJ2-2; 14 nucleotides align to TRBD2. This CDR3 region has 17 residues. Trimming removed 3 bases from V and 5 bases from J; junction bases left unmatched: 5. Germline V gives CDR1 MNHEY, CDR2 SMNVEV (reference sequence). The CDR3 reads CASSFRLAGGITGELFF. The CDR3 DNA is TGTGCCAGCAGTTTCAGACTAGCGGGAGGGATAACCGGGGAGCTGTTTTTT.

V gene TRBV27 combines with J gene TRBJ1-2; 9 bases are shared with TRBD1. CDR3 length: 17 amino acids. Losses at the gene ends were 4 bases for V and 2 bases for J; bases not matched to a gene: 11. Germline assignment: CDR1 MNHEY and CDR2 SMNVEV (reference sequence). CDR3 amino acids: CASSSLRNRGQNYGYTF. As DNA, the CDR3 is TGTGCCAGCAGTTCTCTCCGCAACAGGGGGCAGAACTATGGCTACACCTTC.

The chain links TRBV2 to TRBJ2-5; D perhaps matches TRBD1 (5 bases). V lost 4 bases and J lost 5, with 11 bases in between. Germline values: CDR1 SNHLY, CDR2 FYNNEI. The CDR3 spans 13 residues. The CDR3 here is CASSGRDDETQYF. CDR3 bases: TGTGCCAGCAGTGGCAGGGATGACGAGACCCAGTACTTC.

This clone was found a few times. The rearrangement joins TRBV5-1 to TRBJ1-2, with TRBD1 matching 8 bases. In germline, CDR1 is SGHRS, CDR2 YFSETQ. Losses at the gene ends were 0 bases for V and 10 bases for J; bases not matched to a gene: 11. The CDR3 sequence is 15 residues long. The CDR3 nucleotides read TGCGCCAGCAGCTTGGAAGGGTCCGGGACAGGCACCTACACCTTC. Translated: CASSLEGSGTGTYTF.

The CDR3 bases are TGTGCCTGGAGGACCAGACTAGCGGGGGTGAGAATGACCCAGTACTTC. It specifies CAWRTRLAGVRMTQYF. The chain has TRBV30 and TRBJ2-5; 12 bases fit TRBD2. The V and J ends lost 3 bases and 7 bases, in that order; junction bases with no gene match: 12. This CDR3 is 16 amino acids long. Germline V gene lookup returns CDR1 GTSNPN and CDR2 SVGIG (reference sequence).

This clone was seen just once. V is TRBV20-1 and J is TRBJ1-1; D gene uncertain. Trimming left V 6 bases short and J 2 bases short, with 7 bases between. This CDR3 is built from 11 residues. Germline V gene lookup returns CDR1 DFQATT and CDR2 SNEGSKA (reference sequence). CDR3: CSAPVNTEAFF. The DNA for the CDR3 is TGCAGTGCCCCGGTAAACACTGAAGCTTTCTTT.

The chain uses TRBV9 and TRBJ1-5; D is uncertain. V shed 0 bases and J shed 2 bases, with 6 bases lying between them. Germline CDR1 and CDR2: SGDLS and YYNGEE. The CDR3 totals 14 residues. CDR3 protein: CASSVDSRNQPQHF. The CDR3 DNA reads TGTGCCAGCAGCGTAGATTCTCGCAATCAGCCCCAGCATTTT.

This clone was detected a few times. The chain employs TRBV5-4 and TRBJ1-1, with 12 bases fitting TRBD1. The germline gives CDR1 SGHNT, CDR2 YYREEE (reference sequence). With V trimmed by 2 bases and J by 2 bases, 7 bases remained unmatched. This CDR3 has 17 amino acids. In DNA, the CDR3 is TGTGCCAGCAGCTTATACCCGGGACAGGGGGCAAACACTGAAGCTTTCTTT. Translated, it gives CASSLYPGQGANTEAFF.

The chain recombines TRBV7-2 with TRBJ2-7, with 8 bases that match TRBD1. Germline V gene data show CDR1 as SGHTA and CDR2 as FQGNSA. The CDR3 is made up of 17 amino acids. With V trimmed by 5 bases and J by 3 bases, 15 bases remained unmatched. The CDR3 loop reads CASSHQAGTGGFYEQYF. The CDR3 DNA sequence: TGTGCCAGCAGCCATCAAGCCGGGACAGGCGGATTCTACGAGCAGTACTTC.

The V gene is TRBV5-5, the J gene TRBJ1-4; 8 positions match TRBD1. The CDR3 extends over 15 amino acids. The junction had 10 bases not matched to a gene; V was cut back by 4 bases and J by 8 bases. Germline values: CDR1 SGHKS, CDR2 YYEKEE (reference sequence). The CDR3 reads CASSETGTGSEKLFF. In nucleotides, the CDR3 is TGTGCCAGCAGCGAGACCGGGACAGGATCCGAAAAACTGTTTTTT.

The rearrangement uses TRBV6-1 and TRBJ1-5; TRBD1 agrees at 11 bases. V dropped 2 bases and J dropped 6; count of bases not matched to a gene: 6. The length of the CDR3 is 16 residues. In germline, CDR1 is MNHNS, CDR2 SASEGT. CDR3 in DNA: TGTGCCAGCAGTGAACGAGGACAGGGGGCGCGTCAGCCCCAGCATTTT. Translated: CASSERGQGARQPQHF.

This clone was detected only once. The chain has TRBV6-4 and TRBJ2-1; a possible D gene is TRBD2 (6 bases). Germline V gene sequence: CDR1 MRHNA, CDR2 SNTAGT. The V end was cut by 2 bases, the J end by 6 bases, with 17 bases between. The CDR3 consists of 16 residues. In DNA form, the CDR3 reads TGTGCCAGCAGTGACCGTGGTCGGCGGGAAGTCAATGAGCAGTTCTTC. This gives the protein CASSDRGRREVNEQFF.

The chain uses TRBV2 and TRBJ2-5, with a weak D call TRBD2 (5 bases). The ends were cut back, 4 bases at V and 5 bases at J, with 17 bases in the middle. This CDR3 spans 15 amino acids. CDR1 SNHLY and CDR2 FYNNEI come from the germline V gene. CDR3: CASSANGLDSETQYF. The DNA of the CDR3 is TGTGCCAGCAGTGCCAATGGACTGGATTCGGAGACCCAGTACTTC. The full variable domain, rest sourced from reference TRBV2 and TRBJ2-5, is EPEVTQTPSHQVTQMGQEVILRCVPISNHLYFYWYRQILGQKVEFLVSFYNNEISEKSEIFDDQFSVERPDGSNFTLKIRSTKLEDSAMYFCASSANGLDSETQYFGPGTRLLVL.

In this sample, this clone turned up a few times. The chain uses TRBV7-6 and TRBJ2-7, with a tentative D call TRBD1 (6 bases). The germline gives CDR1 SGHVS, CDR2 FNYEAQ. V lost 5 bases to trimming and J lost 5 bases, with 16 bases between them. This CDR3 has 14 amino acids. The CDR3 bases are TGTGCCAGCAGCGAACAGGGTAGGGGTAACGAGCAGTACTTC. Translating it yields CASSEQGRGNEQYF.

This clone appeared a few times. The J gene is TRBJ1-1, the V gene TRBV7-6; weak D call: TRBD1 (6 bases). Trimming stripped 6 bases from V and 1 base from J, with 15 bases between. Germline CDR1 SGHVS, CDR2 FNYEAQ. CDR3 size: 15 residues. CDR3 sequence: CASSPTAGANTEAFF. The DNA for the CDR3 is TGTGCCAGCAGTCCCACGGCGGGGGCGAACACTGAAGCTTTCTTT.

V usage is TRBV18 and J usage is TRBJ1-5, with 8 bases that match TRBD1. The V segment lost 3 bases and the J segment 2 bases; nucleotides outside the gene matches: 0. Germline V gene data show CDR1 as KGHSH and CDR2 as LQKENI. The CDR3 covers 14 residues. Here the CDR3 reads CASSPGQGNQPQHF. DNA of the CDR3: TGTGCCAGCTCACCGGGACAGGGCAATCAGCCCCAGCATTTT.

The chain combines TRBV4-1 with TRBJ2-7; 12 bases align to TRBD2. Germline CDR1 and CDR2: MGHRA and YSYEKL. With 0 bases clipped from V and 5 bases from J, the junction kept 5 bases outside the gene matches. This CDR3 region has 16 residues. CDR3 sequence: CASSQEWGLAGNEQYF. The CDR3 DNA follows: TGCGCCAGCAGCCAAGAATGGGGACTAGCGGGCAACGAGCAGTACTTC.

The CDR3 reads CASSGGPEREYFEQYF. DNA for the CDR3: TGTGCCAGCAGTGGGGGTCCGGAGCGGGAGTACTTCGAGCAGTACTTC. V gene TRBV6-1 combines with J gene TRBJ2-7; the match to TRBD2 covers 8 bases. The ends lost 4 bases at V and 6 bases at J; junction bases unmatched: 14. The CDR3 spans 16 residues. Germline V gene data show CDR1 as MNHNS and CDR2 as SASEGT.

V is TRBV20-1 and J is TRBJ2-1; the D is unclear. Germline V gives CDR1 DFQATT, CDR2 SNEGSKA (reference sequence). The V gene lost 6 bases and the J gene lost 7 bases, with 10 bases spanning the gap. The CDR3 is 11 residues long. CDR3 amino acids: CSAPRANEQFF. The CDR3 DNA reads TGCAGTGCCCCCCGAGCTAATGAGCAGTTCTTC.

This clone showed up just once. The gene calls are TRBV5-1 and TRBJ2-3; a weak D match, TRBD2 (6 bases). Germline-derived CDR1 and CDR2 are SGHRS and YFSETQ. The CDR3 is 15 amino acids. V lost 4 bases to trimming and J lost 5 bases, with 17 bases between them. CDR3 nucleotides: TGCGCCAGCAGCCCCAGAGGAGCAGCGGGAGATACGCAGTATTTT. Its protein is CASSPRGAAGDTQYF. Variable domain in full (rest from reference TRBV5-1 and TRBJ2-3): KAGVTQTPRYLIKTRGQQVTLSCSPISGHRSVSWYQQTPGQGLQFLFEYFSETQRNKGNFPGRFSGRQFSNSRSEMNVSTLELGDSALYLCASSPRGAAGDTQYFGPGTRLTVL.